Shown below are 4 T cell receptor beta chains from a single sample sequenced in a study of cytomegalovirus exposure and HLA in healthy donors. This PCR relied on a set of 60 Vbeta primers and 13 Jbeta primers. The assay was immunoSEQ multiplex PCR, and TCRdb's table has in-frame clones only and misses some. This sample carries some 150,000 clones, less than 90% of them seen once, and the ten largest clones take 1.5% to 1.9%. Sequencing used PBMCs. The receptors come from a man in his forties or fifties in good health and CMV-seronegative.

The chain carries TRBV27 and TRBJ1-2; TRBD1 is a possible D gene (5 bases). Trimming left V 6 bases short and J 10 bases short, with 18 bases between. CDR1 is MNHEY and CDR2 is SMNVEV in the germline V gene (reference sequence). This CDR3 is 13 amino acids long. The CDR3 region has the DNA TGTGCCAGCAGCCCGACAGTGGTAGACTCCTACACCTTC. Translating it yields CASSPTVVDSYTF.

There are a few counts of this clone. The chain links TRBV7-9 to TRBJ2-7, with a tentative D call TRBD2 (6 bases). V lost 5 bases and J lost 0, with 14 bases in between. Germline V gene data show CDR1 as SEHNR and CDR2 as FQNEAQ (reference sequence). The length of the CDR3 is 15 residues. DNA for the CDR3: TGTGCCAGCAGCCCCGAATTGACTAGCTCCTACGAGCAGTACTTC. Amino acid sequence: CASSPELTSSYEQYF.

CDR3 amino acids: CASSPGQGGSPLHF. In DNA form, the CDR3 reads TGTGCCAGCTCACCGGGGCAGGGAGGTTCACCCCTCCACTTT. The rearrangement uses TRBV18 and TRBJ1-6; the D gene is possibly TRBD1 (5 bases). The CDR3 is 14 residues long. The germline CDR1 and CDR2 sequences are KGHSH and LQKENI. The germline V and J ends were trimmed by 3 bases and 9 bases, with 12 bases remaining between them.

The chain joins TRBV6-1 to TRBJ1-2, with TRBD1 identical over 9 bases. The CDR3 sequence is 15 residues long. J was trimmed by 7 bases and V by 5 bases; bases with no gene match: 11. Looked up from germline, CDR1 is MNHNS and CDR2 is SASEGT. CDR3 nucleotide sequence: TGTGCCAGCAGTTTTGGGACGGGACAGGGATCTGGCTACACCTTC. Translation: CASSFGTGQGSGYTF.